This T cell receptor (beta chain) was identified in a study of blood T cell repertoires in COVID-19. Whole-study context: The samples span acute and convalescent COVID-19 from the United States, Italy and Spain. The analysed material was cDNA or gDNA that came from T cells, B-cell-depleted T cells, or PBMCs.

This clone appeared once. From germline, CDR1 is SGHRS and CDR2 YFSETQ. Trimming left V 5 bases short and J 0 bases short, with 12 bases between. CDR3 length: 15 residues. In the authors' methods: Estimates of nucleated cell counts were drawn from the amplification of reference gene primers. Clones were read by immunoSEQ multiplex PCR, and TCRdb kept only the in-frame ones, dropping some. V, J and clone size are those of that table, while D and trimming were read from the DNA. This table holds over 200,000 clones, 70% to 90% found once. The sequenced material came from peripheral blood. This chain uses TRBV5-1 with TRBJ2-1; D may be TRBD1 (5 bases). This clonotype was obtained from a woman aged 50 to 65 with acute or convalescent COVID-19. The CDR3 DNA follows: TGCGCCAGCAGGAAGGACATCAACTCCTACAATGAGCAGTTCTTC. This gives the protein CASRKDINSYNEQFF.